This TCR beta chain was obtained from a study of blood T cell repertoires in COVID-19. Turning to the study itself: Researchers got acute and convalescent COVID-19 samples from the United States, Italy and Spain.

As originally analysed: Amplifying reference gene primers gave estimates of nucleated cell counts. Sequenced by immunoSEQ multiplex PCR; TCRdb stores in-frame clones only, minus some. The V and J calls and the clone size are those of that table, but D and trimming were determined from the DNA. The sample contains about 60,000 clones, around four fifths of which appear only once. The CDR3 extends over 13 amino acids. CDR1 and CDR2 from the germline V gene are SGHRS and YFSETQ. Trimming stripped 7 bases from V and 4 bases from J, with 14 bases between. The chain joins TRBV5-1 to TRBJ2-5, with D possibly being TRBD2 (5 bases). Sequencing was done on a sample of peripheral blood. The origin of this receptor is a human donor in a cohort sampled during active COVID-19. CDR3 bases: TGCGCCAGCCGAACTAGTGCCCCAGAGACCCAGTACTTC. It codes for CASRTSAPETQYF.